This TCR beta chain originates from a study of T-cell reconstitution after alpha-beta-depleted transplantation in children. Unique molecular identifiers tagged the TCRbeta library. TCRdb processed the PCR reads anew with MiXCR; each CDR3 protein has one entry. The sample contains 490,000 or so distinct CDR3 sequences, roughly an eighth of which appear only once. With V trimmed by 3 bases and J by 6 bases, 9 bases remained unmatched. Germline V CDR1 and CDR2: SGHRS, YFSETQ. The CDR3 runs 15 residues. This clonotype appeared many times. The material sequenced was PBMCs from the stem cell graft donor, taken from the stem cell graft. The chain uses TRBV5-1 and TRBJ2-1, with TRBD2 matching over 7 bases. The sequence was obtained from a human donor who donated a stem cell graft to a child with combined immunodeficiency. Written as DNA, the CDR3 is TGCGCCAGCAGCTGGATGGGGGGGAAATTCAATGAGCAGTTCTTC. It yields the protein CASSWMGGKFNEQFF.